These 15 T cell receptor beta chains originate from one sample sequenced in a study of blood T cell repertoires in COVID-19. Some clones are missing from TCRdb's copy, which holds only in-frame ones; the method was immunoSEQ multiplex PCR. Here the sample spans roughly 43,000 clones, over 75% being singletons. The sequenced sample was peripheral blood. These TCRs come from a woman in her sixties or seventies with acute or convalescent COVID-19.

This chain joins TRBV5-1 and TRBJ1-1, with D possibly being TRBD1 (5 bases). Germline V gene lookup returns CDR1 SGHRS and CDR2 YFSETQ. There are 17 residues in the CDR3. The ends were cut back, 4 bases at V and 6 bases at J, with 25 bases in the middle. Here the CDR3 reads CASSRQSGVAGGSEAFF. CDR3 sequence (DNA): TGCGCCAGCAGCAGACAGAGTGGAGTGGCGGGAGGTTCTGAAGCTTTCTTT.

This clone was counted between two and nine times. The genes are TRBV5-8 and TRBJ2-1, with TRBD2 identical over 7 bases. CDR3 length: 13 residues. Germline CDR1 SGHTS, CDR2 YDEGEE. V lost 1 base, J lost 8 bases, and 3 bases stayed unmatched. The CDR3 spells CASSLRLADEQFF. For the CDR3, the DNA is TGTGCCAGCAGCTTGCGACTAGCCGATGAGCAGTTCTTC. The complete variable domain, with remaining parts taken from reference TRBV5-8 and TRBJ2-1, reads EAGVTQSPTHLIKTRGQQATLRCSPISGHTSVYWYQQALGLGLQFLLWYDEGEERNRGNFPPRFSGRQFPNYSSELNVNALELEDSALYLCASSLRLADEQFFGPGTRLTVL.

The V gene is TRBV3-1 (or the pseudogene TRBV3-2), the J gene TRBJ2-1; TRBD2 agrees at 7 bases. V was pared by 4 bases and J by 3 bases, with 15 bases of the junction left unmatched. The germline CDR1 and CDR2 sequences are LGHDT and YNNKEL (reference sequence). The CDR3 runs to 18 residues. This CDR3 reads CASSLGLHTPSYYNEQFF. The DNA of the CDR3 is TGTGCCAGCAGCCTGGGACTACACACACCGTCGTACTACAATGAGCAGTTCTTC.

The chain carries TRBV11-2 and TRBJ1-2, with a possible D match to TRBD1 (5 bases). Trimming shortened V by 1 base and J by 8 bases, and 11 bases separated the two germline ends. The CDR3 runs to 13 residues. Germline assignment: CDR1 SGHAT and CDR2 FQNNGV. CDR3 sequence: CASSLGAGHGYTF. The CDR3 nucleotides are TGTGCCAGCAGCTTAGGGGCAGGGCACGGCTACACCTTC. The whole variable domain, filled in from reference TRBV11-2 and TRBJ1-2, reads EAGVAQSPRYKIIEKRQSVAFWCNPISGHATLYWYQQILGQGPKLLIQFQNNGVVDDSQLPKDRFSAERLKGVDSTLKIQPAKLEDSAVYLCASSLGAGHGYTFGSGTRLTVV.

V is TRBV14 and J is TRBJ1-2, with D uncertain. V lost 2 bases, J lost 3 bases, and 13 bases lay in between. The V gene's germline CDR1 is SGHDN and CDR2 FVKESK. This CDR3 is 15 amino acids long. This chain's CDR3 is CASSQFLSPHYGYTF. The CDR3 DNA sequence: TGTGCCAGCAGCCAATTTTTGTCTCCTCACTATGGCTACACCTTC.

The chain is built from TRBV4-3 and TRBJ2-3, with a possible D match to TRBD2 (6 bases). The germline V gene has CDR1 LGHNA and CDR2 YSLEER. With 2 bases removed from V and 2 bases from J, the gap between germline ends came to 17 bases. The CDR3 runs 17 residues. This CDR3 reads CASSQNETRYHTDTQYF. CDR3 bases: TGCGCCAGCAGCCAAAACGAGACTAGGTACCACACAGATACGCAGTATTTT.

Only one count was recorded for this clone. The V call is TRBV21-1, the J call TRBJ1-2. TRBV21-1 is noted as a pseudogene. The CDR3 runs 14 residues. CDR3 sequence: CAGRGIKANYGYTF. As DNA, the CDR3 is TGTGCCGGACGGGGTATCAAGGCTAACTATGGCTACACCTTC.

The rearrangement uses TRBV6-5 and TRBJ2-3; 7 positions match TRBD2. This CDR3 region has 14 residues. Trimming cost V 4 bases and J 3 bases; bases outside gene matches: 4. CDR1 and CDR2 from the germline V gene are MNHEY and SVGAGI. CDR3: CASSFRGETDTQYF. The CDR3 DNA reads TGTGCCAGCAGTTTTCGGGGGGAGACAGATACGCAGTATTTT.

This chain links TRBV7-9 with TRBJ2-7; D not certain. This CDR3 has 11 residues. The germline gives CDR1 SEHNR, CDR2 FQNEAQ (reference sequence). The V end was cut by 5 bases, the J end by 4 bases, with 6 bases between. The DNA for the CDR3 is TGTGCCAGCAGCGAACAATACGAGCAGTACTTC. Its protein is CASSEQYEQYF.

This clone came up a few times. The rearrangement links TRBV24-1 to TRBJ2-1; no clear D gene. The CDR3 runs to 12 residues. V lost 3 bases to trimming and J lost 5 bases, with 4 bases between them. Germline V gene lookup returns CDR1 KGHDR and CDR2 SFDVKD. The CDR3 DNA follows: TGTGCCACCAGTGATGCTAACAATGAGCAGTTCTTC. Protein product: CATSDANNEQFF.

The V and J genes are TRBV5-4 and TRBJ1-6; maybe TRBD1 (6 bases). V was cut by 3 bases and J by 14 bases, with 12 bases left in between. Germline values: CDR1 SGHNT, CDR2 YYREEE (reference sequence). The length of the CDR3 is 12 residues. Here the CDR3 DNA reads TGTGCCAGCAGCTACCGGGACACGTCCCTCCACTTT. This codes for CASSYRDTSLHF.

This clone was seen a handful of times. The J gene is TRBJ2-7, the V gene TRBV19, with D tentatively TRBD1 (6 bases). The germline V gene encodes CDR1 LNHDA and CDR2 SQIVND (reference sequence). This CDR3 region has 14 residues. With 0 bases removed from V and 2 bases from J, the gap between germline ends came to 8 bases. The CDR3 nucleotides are TGTGCCAGTAGTATAGAGACAGGAACCTACGAGCAGTACTTC. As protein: CASSIETGTYEQYF.

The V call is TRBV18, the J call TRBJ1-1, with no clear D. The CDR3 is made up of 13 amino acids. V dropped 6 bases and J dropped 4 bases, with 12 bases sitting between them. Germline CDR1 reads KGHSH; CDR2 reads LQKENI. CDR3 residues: CASSDLGGTEAFF. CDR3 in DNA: TGTGCCAGCTCCGACCTAGGCGGCACTGAAGCTTTCTTT.

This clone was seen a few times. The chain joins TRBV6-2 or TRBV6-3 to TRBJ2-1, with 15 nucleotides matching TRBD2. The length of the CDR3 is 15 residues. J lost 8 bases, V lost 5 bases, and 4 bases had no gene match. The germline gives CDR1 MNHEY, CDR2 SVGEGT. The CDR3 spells CASSRTSGGADEQFF. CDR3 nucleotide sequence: TGTGCCAGCAGTCGGACTAGCGGGGGGGCAGATGAGCAGTTCTTC.

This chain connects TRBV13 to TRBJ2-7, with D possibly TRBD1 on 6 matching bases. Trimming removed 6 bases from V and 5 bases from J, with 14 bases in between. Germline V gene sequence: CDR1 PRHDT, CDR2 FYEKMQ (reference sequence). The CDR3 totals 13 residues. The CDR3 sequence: CASSLGHDNEQYF. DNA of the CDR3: TGTGCCAGCAGTTTGGGACACGACAACGAGCAGTACTTC. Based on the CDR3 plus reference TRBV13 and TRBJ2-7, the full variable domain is AAGVIQSPRHLIKEKRETATLKCYPIPRHDTVYWYQQGPGQDPQFLISFYEKMQSDKGSIPDRFSAQQFSDYHSELNMSSLELGDSALYFCASSLGHDNEQYFGPGTRLTVT.